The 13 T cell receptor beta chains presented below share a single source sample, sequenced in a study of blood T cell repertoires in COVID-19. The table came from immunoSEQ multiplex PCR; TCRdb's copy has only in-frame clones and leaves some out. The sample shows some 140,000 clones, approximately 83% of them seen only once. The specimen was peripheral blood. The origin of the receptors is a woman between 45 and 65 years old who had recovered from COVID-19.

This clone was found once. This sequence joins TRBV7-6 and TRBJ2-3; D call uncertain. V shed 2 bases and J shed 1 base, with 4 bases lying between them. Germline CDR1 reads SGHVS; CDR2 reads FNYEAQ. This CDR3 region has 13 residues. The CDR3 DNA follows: TGTGCCAGCAGCTTACAGGGCACAGATACGCAGTATTTT. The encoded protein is CASSLQGTDTQYF. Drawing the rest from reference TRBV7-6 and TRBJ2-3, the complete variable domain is GAGVSQSPRYKVTKRGQDVALRCDPISGHVSLYWYRQALGQGPEFLTYFNYEAQQDKSGLPNDRFSAERPEGSISTLTIQRTEQRDSAMYRCASSLQGTDTQYFGPGTRLTVL.

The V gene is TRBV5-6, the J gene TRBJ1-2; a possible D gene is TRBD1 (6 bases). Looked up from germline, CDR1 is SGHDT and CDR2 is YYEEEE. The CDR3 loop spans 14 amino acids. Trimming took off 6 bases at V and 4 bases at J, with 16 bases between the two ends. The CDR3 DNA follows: TGTGCCAGCACCCCAGGGGCCTCCTTCTATGGCTACACCTTC. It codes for CASTPGASFYGYTF. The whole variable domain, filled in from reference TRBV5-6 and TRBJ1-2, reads DAGVTQSPTHLIKTRGQQVTLRCSPKSGHDTVSWYQQALGQGPQFIFQYYEEEERQRGNFPDRFSGHQFPNYSSELNVNALLLGDSALYLCASTPGASFYGYTFGSGTRLTVV.

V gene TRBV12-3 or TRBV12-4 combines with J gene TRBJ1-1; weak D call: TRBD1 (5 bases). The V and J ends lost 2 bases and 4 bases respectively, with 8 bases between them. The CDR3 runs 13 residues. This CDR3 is CASSLQGGTEAFF. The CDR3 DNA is TGTGCCAGCAGTTTACAGGGAGGCACTGAAGCTTTCTTT.

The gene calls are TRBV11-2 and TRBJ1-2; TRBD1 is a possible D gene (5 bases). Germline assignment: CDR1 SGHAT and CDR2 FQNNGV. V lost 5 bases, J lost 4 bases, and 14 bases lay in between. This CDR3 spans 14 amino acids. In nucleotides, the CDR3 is TGTGCCAGCAGCGTGACAGATTTGGCCTATGGCTACACCTTC. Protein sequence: CASSVTDLAYGYTF. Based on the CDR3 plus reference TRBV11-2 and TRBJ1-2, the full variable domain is EAGVAQSPRYKIIEKRQSVAFWCNPISGHATLYWYQQILGQGPKLLIQFQNNGVVDDSQLPKDRFSAERLKGVDSTLKIQPAKLEDSAVYLCASSVTDLAYGYTFGSGTRLTVV.

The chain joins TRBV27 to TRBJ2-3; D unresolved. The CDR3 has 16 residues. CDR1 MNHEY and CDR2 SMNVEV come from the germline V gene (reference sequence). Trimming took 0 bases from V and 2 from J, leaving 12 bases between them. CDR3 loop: CASSLSVLFPTDTQYF. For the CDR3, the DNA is TGTGCCAGCAGTTTATCGGTCCTATTCCCCACAGATACGCAGTATTTT.

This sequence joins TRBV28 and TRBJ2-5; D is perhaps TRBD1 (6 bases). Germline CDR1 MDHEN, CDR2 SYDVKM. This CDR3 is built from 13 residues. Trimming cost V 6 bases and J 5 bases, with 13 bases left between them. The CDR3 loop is CASRLQGPETQYF. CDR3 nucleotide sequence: TGTGCCAGCAGACTACAGGGTCCGGAGACCCAGTACTTC.

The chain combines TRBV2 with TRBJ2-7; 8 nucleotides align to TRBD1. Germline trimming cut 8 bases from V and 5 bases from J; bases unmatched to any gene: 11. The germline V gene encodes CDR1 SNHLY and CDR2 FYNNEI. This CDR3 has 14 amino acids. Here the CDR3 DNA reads TGTGCCAGCGAAAAGGACAGGGCTGGGAACGAGCAGTACTTC. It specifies CASEKDRAGNEQYF. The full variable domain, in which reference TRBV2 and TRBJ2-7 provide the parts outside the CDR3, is EPEVTQTPSHQVTQMGQEVILRCVPISNHLYFYWYRQILGQKVEFLVSFYNNEISEKSEIFDDQFSVERPDGSNFTLKIRSTKLEDSAMYFCASEKDRAGNEQYFGPGTRLTVT.

CDR3 amino acids: CATSRALQGLGEKLFF. DNA of the CDR3: TGTGCCACCAGCAGAGCCCTCCAGGGGTTGGGTGAAAAACTGTTTTTT. V gene TRBV15 combines with J gene TRBJ1-4; tentatively, D is TRBD1 (6 bases). The CDR3 contains 16 residues. From germline, CDR1 is LNHNV and CDR2 YYDKDF (reference sequence). Trimming pared 1 base from V and 7 bases from J, leaving 16 bases between. Full variable domain (remainder filled in from reference TRBV15 and TRBJ1-4): DAMVIQNPRYQVTQFGKPVTLSCSQTLNHNVMYWYQQKSSQAPKLLFHYYDKDFNNEADTPDNFQSRRPNTSFCFLDIRSPGLGDTAMYLCATSRALQGLGEKLFFGSGTQLSVL.

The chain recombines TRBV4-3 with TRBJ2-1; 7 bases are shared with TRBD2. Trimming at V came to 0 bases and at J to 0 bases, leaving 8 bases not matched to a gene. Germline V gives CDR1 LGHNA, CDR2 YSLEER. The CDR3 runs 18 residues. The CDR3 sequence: CASSQDLRLAASYNEQFF. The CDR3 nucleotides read TGCGCCAGCAGCCAAGACCTTCGGCTAGCGGCCTCCTACAATGAGCAGTTCTTC.

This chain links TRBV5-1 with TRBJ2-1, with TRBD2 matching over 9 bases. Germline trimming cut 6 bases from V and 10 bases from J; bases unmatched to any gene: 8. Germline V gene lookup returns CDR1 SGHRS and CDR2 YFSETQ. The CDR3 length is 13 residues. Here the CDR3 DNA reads TGCGCCAGCAATTTAGCGGGAGTGAGCGAGCAGTTCTTC. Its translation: CASNLAGVSEQFF. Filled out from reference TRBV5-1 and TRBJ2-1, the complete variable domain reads KAGVTQTPRYLIKTRGQQVTLSCSPISGHRSVSWYQQTPGQGLQFLFEYFSETQRNKGNFPGRFSGRQFSNSRSEMNVSTLELGDSALYLCASNLAGVSEQFFGPGTRLTVL.

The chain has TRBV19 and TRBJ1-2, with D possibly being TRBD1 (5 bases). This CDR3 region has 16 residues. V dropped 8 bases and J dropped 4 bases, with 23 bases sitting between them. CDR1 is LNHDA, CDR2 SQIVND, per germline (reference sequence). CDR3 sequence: CASSRWGGEPTYGYTF. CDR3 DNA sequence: TGTGCCAGTTCCCGTTGGGGGGGAGAACCGACCTATGGCTACACCTTC.

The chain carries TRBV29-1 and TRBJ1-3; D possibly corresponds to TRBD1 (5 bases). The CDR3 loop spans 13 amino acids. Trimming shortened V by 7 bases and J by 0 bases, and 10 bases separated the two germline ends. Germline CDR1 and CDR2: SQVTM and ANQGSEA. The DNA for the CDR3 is TGCAGCGCTGGGGGGGACTCTGGAAACACCATATATTTT. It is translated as CSAGGDSGNTIYF.

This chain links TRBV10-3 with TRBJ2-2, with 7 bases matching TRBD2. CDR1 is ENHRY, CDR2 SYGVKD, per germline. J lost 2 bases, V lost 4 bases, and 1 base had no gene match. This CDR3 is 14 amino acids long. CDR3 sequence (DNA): TGTGCCATCAGTGGCGGGGGAAACACCGGGGAGCTGTTTTTT. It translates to CAISGGGNTGELFF.